This T cell receptor beta chain was identified during a study of CD4 T cells in relation to SARS-CoV-2 and coronaviruses. The unexposed donors gave CD4+ T cells in about 2011-2019, prior to COVID-19. The cells were cultured for about ten days before CD4+ T cells were isolated. By proportion, this clone is medium-sized. Its specificity is not known. Study-wide points: No crossreactivity against non-spike viral proteins was tested here. Pre-pandemic and post-infection samples never came from the same donor.

Here immunoSEQ multiplex PCR was the method, and the copy in TCRdb shows in-frame clones only, minus some. The sample shows 18,000 or so clones, roughly four fifths of them seen only once. This CDR3 has 17 amino acids. V was trimmed by 0 bases and J by 0 bases, leaving 12 bases between them. The germline V gene encodes CDR1 LGHNA and CDR2 YNFKEQ. This rearrangement joins TRBV4-2 to TRBJ1-3; D is unresolved. The origin of this receptor is a human donor in good health. The sample was CD4+ T cells from PBMCs, cultured in vitro. The DNA of the CDR3 is TGTGCCAGCAGCCAAGAGAGTCAGAAAGACTCTGGAAACACCATATATTTT. Translating gives CASSQESQKDSGNTIYF.